This TCR beta chain is from a study of PD-L1 blockade in urothelial cancer. At the level of the study: Patients' atezolizumab regimen, 1,200 mg intravenously every 3 weeks, began in about 2014. A median blood sample held 141,255 T cells and approximately 80,000 unique TCRs. Points from the study as a whole: Greater 3-week expansion of tumor-associated blood clones was recorded for durable-benefit patients.

Time point indicated: peripheral blood 6 weeks after treatment start. Enrolled patients showed locally advanced or metastatic urothelial carcinoma. As for this clone: Its antigen is unidentified.

The CDR3 is made up of 13 amino acids. Germline values: CDR1 SNHLY, CDR2 FYNNEI. J was trimmed by 5 bases and V by 7 bases; bases with no gene match: 5. Some clones are missing from TCRdb's copy, which holds only in-frame ones; the method was immunoSEQ multiplex PCR. This sample has around 87,000 clones, with roughly 83% found just once. The sequence came from a man between 65 and 85 years old with urothelial cancer. Material: PBMCs, obtained around atezolizumab (anti-PD-L1) treatment. The rearrangement uses TRBV2 and TRBJ2-5; 9 bases are a match to TRBD1. The CDR3 loop reads CASIRGQGETQYF. The CDR3 DNA sequence: TGTGCCAGCATCCGGGGACAGGGCGAGACCCAGTACTTC.